A single sample gave rise to the 29 T cell receptor beta chains below, sequenced in a study of T cell repertoires in ileal Crohn's disease. Using immunoSEQ multiplex PCR, the repertoire was profiled, and TCRdb retains in-frame clones only, with some absent. The sample gives approximately 5,000 clones, roughly 91% of which show up once; around 5.4% is in the top ten. Sequenced input: ileal tissue. The receptors originated from an adult with Crohn's disease.

This chain connects TRBV6-5 to TRBJ1-1; the match to TRBD1 covers 9 bases. The ends lost 6 bases at V and 5 bases at J; junction bases unmatched: 10. Germline CDR1 MNHEY, CDR2 SVGAGI. The CDR3 extends over 15 amino acids. The CDR3: CASRITQGAITEAFF. In nucleotides, the CDR3 is TGTGCCAGCAGAATAACACAGGGGGCTATTACTGAAGCTTTCTTT.

This chain's CDR3 is CSVRGRLNTEAFF. In nucleotides, the CDR3 is TGCAGCGTGAGAGGGCGTCTGAACACTGAAGCTTTCTTT. This sequence joins TRBV29-1 and TRBJ1-1; no definite D call. Germline assignment: CDR1 SQVTM and CDR2 ANQGSEA. The CDR3 is made up of 13 amino acids. Between the trimmed V and J ends, which lost 6 bases and 0 bases, there was a span of 11 bases.

The chain has TRBV4-1 and TRBJ1-1; TRBD1 matches at 9 bases. Germline loops: CDR1 MGHRA, CDR2 YSYEKL. V gave up 3 bases and J gave up 12 bases; unmatched junction bases: 11. CDR3 length: 14 amino acids. CDR3 residues: CASSHRTGDGVSFF. CDR3 sequence (DNA): TGCGCCAGCAGCCATAGGACAGGGGACGGGGTGTCTTTCTTT.

The genes are TRBV19 and TRBJ2-1; TRBD1 is a possible D gene (5 bases). CDR1 and CDR2 (germline): LNHDA, SQIVND (reference sequence). V was trimmed by 5 bases and J by 6 bases, leaving 17 bases between them. The CDR3 extends over 15 amino acids. CDR3 nucleotide sequence: TGTGCCAGTAGTTTCGTCTGGACAACTGGCAATGAGCAGTTCTTC. It specifies CASSFVWTTGNEQFF. Looking up the rest from reference TRBV19 and TRBJ2-1 gives the full variable domain: DGGITQSPKYLFRKEGQNVTLSCEQNLNHDAMYWYRQDPGQGLRLIYYSQIVNDFQKGDIAEGYSVSREKKESFPLTVTSAQKNPTAFYLCASSFVWTTGNEQFFGPGTRLTVL.

This rearrangement joins TRBV6-6 to TRBJ1-1; no reliable D call. Trimming left V 5 bases short and J 3 bases short, with 13 bases between. The germline V gene has CDR1 MNHNY and CDR2 SVGAGI (reference sequence). This CDR3 is 14 amino acids long. CDR3 amino acids: CASSDDMRYTEAFF. In DNA form, the CDR3 reads TGTGCCAGCAGTGATGATATGCGGTACACTGAAGCTTTCTTT.

This clone was detected a few times. The gene calls are TRBV7-2 and TRBJ2-1; D is perhaps TRBD2 (5 bases). Trimming shortened V by 4 bases and J by 4 bases, and 11 bases separated the two germline ends. The CDR3 contains 14 residues. Germline lookup yields CDR1 SGHTA and CDR2 FQGNSA. The CDR3 DNA follows: TGTGCCAGCAGCTCCAGAGGGAGATACAATGAGCAGTTCTTC. Its translation: CASSSRGRYNEQFF.

The V and J genes are TRBV11-1 and TRBJ2-5, with unresolved D. Trimming left V 5 bases short and J 1 base short, with 8 bases between. Germline V gene lookup returns CDR1 SGHAT and CDR2 FQDESV (reference sequence). The CDR3 contains 13 residues. CDR3 amino acids: CASSPGSQETQYF. The CDR3 DNA sequence: TGTGCCAGCAGCCCCGGGTCCCAAGAGACCCAGTACTTC.

This chain connects TRBV7-2 to TRBJ2-2; 9 bases align to TRBD1. This CDR3 contains 16 residues. The germline V gene encodes CDR1 SGHTA and CDR2 FQGNSA. The V and J ends lost 10 bases and 6 bases, in that order; junction bases with no gene match: 15. DNA of the CDR3: TGTGCCACACCCCGATGGACAGGGGAGGTCGCCGGGGAGCTGTTTTTT. This translates into CATPRWTGEVAGELFF.

V and J are TRBV2 and TRBJ1-2; D not resolved. CDR3 length equals 14 residues. Germline V gives CDR1 SNHLY, CDR2 FYNNEI. V lost 3 bases, J lost 0 bases, and 8 bases lay in between. CDR3 sequence: CASSDIGANYGYTF. CDR3 DNA: TGTGCCAGCAGTGATATCGGTGCTAACTATGGCTACACCTTC.

The chain carries TRBV2 and TRBJ2-5, with a tentative D call TRBD2 (6 bases). The CDR3 extends over 17 amino acids. V was shortened by 0 bases and J by 1 base, with 15 bases between the two germline ends. From germline, CDR1 is SNHLY and CDR2 FYNNEI. The CDR3 sequence: CASSEALLLGGQETQYF. CDR3 in DNA: TGTGCCAGCAGTGAAGCGCTTCTCTTGGGGGGCCAAGAGACCCAGTACTTC.

This clone appeared a few times. The rearrangement uses TRBV2 and TRBJ1-1; TRBD1 matches 8 bases. This CDR3 spans 17 amino acids. Trimming removed 0 bases from V and 6 bases from J; junction bases left unmatched: 12. Germline loops: CDR1 SNHLY, CDR2 FYNNEI. Here the CDR3 reads CASSEALRGQGRSEAFF. For the CDR3, the DNA is TGTGCCAGCAGTGAAGCGCTTCGAGGACAGGGAAGGTCTGAAGCTTTCTTT.

This chain links TRBV4-3 with TRBJ2-2, with 10 bases matching TRBD2. V shed 0 bases, J shed 7 bases, and the junction held 8 bases outside the gene matches. CDR1 is LGHNA and CDR2 is YSLEER in the germline V gene. CDR3 length: 17 amino acids. The CDR3 loop is CASSQEPAGGPSGELFF. The DNA of the CDR3 is TGCGCCAGCAGCCAAGAACCAGCGGGGGGGCCGAGCGGGGAGCTGTTTTTT.

The chain joins TRBV13 to TRBJ2-3; D is unclear. The length of the CDR3 is 12 residues. The V gene's germline CDR1 is PRHDT and CDR2 FYEKMQ (reference sequence). V lost 4 bases and J lost 2, with 4 bases in between. The CDR3 protein is CASSSNTDTQYF. CDR3 DNA: TGTGCCAGCAGCTCAAACACAGATACGCAGTATTTT.

V usage is TRBV9 and J usage is TRBJ2-5, with TRBD1 as a possible D gene (6 bases). Trimming pared 4 bases from V and 7 bases from J, leaving 14 bases between. There are 13 residues in the CDR3. Looked up from germline, CDR1 is SGDLS and CDR2 is YYNGEE. The CDR3 region has the DNA TGTGCCAGCAGCACGACAGGAGATGGGACCCAGTACTTC. Its protein is CASSTTGDGTQYF.

A few counts support this clone. The V and J genes are TRBV4-1 and TRBJ2-7, with 8 bases that match TRBD1. Trimming removed 4 bases from V and 2 bases from J; junction bases left unmatched: 10. Germline assignment: CDR1 MGHRA and CDR2 YSYEKL. The CDR3 length is 16 residues. The CDR3 spells CASSPSTGGGAYEQYF. The CDR3 DNA follows: TGCGCCAGCAGCCCCTCAACAGGGGGAGGCGCCTACGAGCAGTACTTC.

The chain has TRBV19 and TRBJ1-1; D might be TRBD1 (6 bases). This CDR3 has 15 residues. Trimming removed 2 bases at V and 5 bases at J, with 15 bases between. Germline V lookup: CDR1 LNHDA, CDR2 SQIVND (reference sequence). The CDR3 loop reads CASSIPPGRGTEAFF. The DNA of the CDR3 is TGTGCCAGTAGTATACCCCCAGGCAGGGGTACTGAAGCTTTCTTT.

This clone was seen more than once but under ten times. This chain joins TRBV9 and TRBJ2-2; D is unclear. CDR1 is SGDLS and CDR2 is YYNGEE in the germline V gene. This CDR3 region has 16 residues. V was clipped by 1 base and J by 1 base, with 11 bases between them. The chain's CDR3 is CASSVHRSENTGELFF. The CDR3 nucleotides read TGTGCCAGCAGCGTACACCGCTCAGAGAACACCGGGGAGCTGTTTTTT.

This rearrangement joins TRBV28 to TRBJ2-1; 8 positions agree with TRBD1. The V gene end was trimmed by 3 bases and the J gene end by 8 bases; junction bases not matched to a gene: 12. Germline CDR1 MDHEN, CDR2 SYDVKM. The CDR3 spans 16 residues. CDR3 DNA sequence: TGTGCCAGCAGTTTTGAGGGCAGGGGGCGCGTCGATGAGCAGTTCTTC. Translation: CASSFEGRGRVDEQFF.

The chain combines TRBV28 with TRBJ1-2, with 9 bases matching TRBD1. This CDR3 comprises 15 residues. The ends lost 5 bases at V and 6 bases at J; junction bases unmatched: 10. Germline lookup yields CDR1 MDHEN and CDR2 SYDVKM. The CDR3 region is CASSPTGQGGNGYTF. The CDR3 nucleotides read TGTGCCAGCAGTCCAACGGGACAGGGAGGAAATGGCTACACCTTC.

The chain carries TRBV20-1 and TRBJ2-7, with D tentatively TRBD2 (5 bases). Trimming stripped 3 bases from V and 4 bases from J, with 7 bases between. Germline V gene data show CDR1 as DFQATT and CDR2 as SNEGSKA (reference sequence). The CDR3 length is 11 residues. The CDR3 is CSASGGYEQYF. CDR3 nucleotides: TGCAGTGCTAGCGGAGGATACGAGCAGTACTTC.

The rearrangement uses TRBV6-5 and TRBJ2-5; 9 nucleotides agree with TRBD2. V was clipped by 6 bases and J by 5 bases; unmatched bases: 10. Germline V gives CDR1 MNHEY, CDR2 SVGAGI. The length of the CDR3 is 15 residues. CDR3 in DNA: TGTGCCAGCAGGCGCGGGACTAGCTATCTGGAGACCCAGTACTTC. Protein sequence: CASRRGTSYLETQYF.

The rearrangement joins TRBV9 to TRBJ1-2; D might be TRBD1 (5 bases). The germline CDR1 and CDR2 sequences are SGDLS and YYNGEE. The CDR3 covers 12 residues. Trimming pared 6 bases from V and 8 bases from J, leaving 14 bases between. The CDR3 DNA reads as TGTGCCAGCACCAAATCGGGGGTCGGCTACACCTTC. This gives the protein CASTKSGVGYTF.

The DNA of the CDR3 is TGTGCCAGCAGTCGCCCGGGAGGGGAGACCCAGTACTTC. Its translation: CASSRPGGETQYF. This chain links TRBV28 with TRBJ2-5, with 8 bases that match TRBD2. V trimming: 5 bases; J trimming: 5 bases; junction bases outside the gene matches: 4. This CDR3 has 13 amino acids. Germline CDR1 and CDR2: MDHEN and SYDVKM. The entire variable domain, with the rest obtained from reference TRBV28 and TRBJ2-5, is as follows: DVKVTQSSRYLVKRTGEKVFLECVQDMDHENMFWYRQDPGLGLRLIYFSYDVKMKEKGDIPEGYSVSREKKERFSLILESASTNQTSMYLCASSRPGGETQYFGPGTRLLVL.

V and J are TRBV9 and TRBJ1-2, with D perhaps matching TRBD1 (6 bases). V dropped 4 bases and J dropped 4 bases, with 11 bases sitting between them. The CDR3 is 13 residues long. Germline CDR1 is SGDLS and CDR2 is YYNGEE. CDR3 residues: CASSWGQGYGYTF. For the CDR3, the DNA is TGTGCCAGCAGCTGGGGGCAGGGCTATGGCTACACCTTC.

V gene TRBV7-9 combines with J gene TRBJ2-3; TRBD2 agrees at 9 bases. The CDR3 runs 15 residues. Germline V gene lookup returns CDR1 SEHNR and CDR2 FQNEAQ (reference sequence). V lost 3 bases to trimming and J lost 3 bases; unmatched junction nucleotides: 4. The DNA for the CDR3 is TGTGCCAGCAGCTTTGGCGGGGGGGCAACAGATACGCAGTATTTT. This sequence encodes CASSFGGGATDTQYF.

V is TRBV28 and J is TRBJ2-7; D remains ambiguous. Germline values: CDR1 MDHEN, CDR2 SYDVKM. Trimming took off 2 bases at V and 4 bases at J, with 9 bases between the two ends. The CDR3 is 13 residues long. Written as DNA, the CDR3 is TGTGCCAGCAGTTTAAAGCCCTCTTACGAGCAGTACTTC. It yields the protein CASSLKPSYEQYF. Complete variable domain (other parts from reference TRBV28 and TRBJ2-7): DVKVTQSSRYLVKRTGEKVFLECVQDMDHENMFWYRQDPGLGLRLIYFSYDVKMKEKGDIPEGYSVSREKKERFSLILESASTNQTSMYLCASSLKPSYEQYFGPGTRLTVT.

The chain links TRBV29-1 to TRBJ1-2; D is ambiguous. The CDR3 covers 13 residues. Trimming removed 3 bases at V and 5 bases at J, with 13 bases between. CDR1 and CDR2 from the germline V gene are SQVTM and ANQGSEA. In DNA form, the CDR3 reads TGCAGCGTTGAGCACTCAGCGAGGTATGGCTACACCTTC. Encoded protein: CSVEHSARYGYTF.

The V gene is TRBV5-4, the J gene TRBJ2-2; a possible D gene is TRBD2 (5 bases). The V gene lost 4 bases and the J gene lost 7 bases, with 14 bases spanning the gap. The CDR3 has 14 amino acids. From germline, CDR1 is SGHNT and CDR2 YYREEE (reference sequence). Here the CDR3 reads CASSPPRGIGELFF. The CDR3 coding sequence is TGTGCCAGCAGCCCGCCTCGAGGGATCGGGGAGCTGTTTTTT.

The J gene is TRBJ1-1, the V gene TRBV19, with D possibly being TRBD1 (6 bases). Trimming shortened V by 3 bases and J by 4 bases, and 15 bases separated the two germline ends. The CDR3 consists of 15 residues. Germline lookup yields CDR1 LNHDA and CDR2 SQIVND (reference sequence). CDR3 loop: CASSIRGSGGTEAFF. CDR3 nucleotides: TGTGCCAGTAGTATTAGGGGGTCTGGTGGCACTGAAGCTTTCTTT.